The 11 T cell receptor beta chains below come from one sample, sequenced in a study of CD8+CD57+ T cells in acquired aplastic anemia. For sequencing, patients were chosen who had shown expansion of CD8+CD57+ cells by flow cytometry. Both TCR beta VDJ combination and CDR3 sequence profiling were carried out. Genomic DNA was the template for this profiling. TCRdb independently ran MiXCR on the reads; one entry per CDR3 protein. The data contain 160,000 or so distinct CDR3 sequences, roughly 50% of them singletons. The sequencing input was sorted CD4+, CD8+, or CD8+CD57+ T cells (not recorded which) from PBMCs. The receptors were sampled from a human donor with aplastic anemia.

On this clonotype: This may come from a read error, since a much larger clone is one base off. V gene TRBV4-3 combines with J gene TRBJ1-1; D is perhaps TRBD1 (6 bases). Germline V lookup: CDR1 LGHNA, CDR2 YSLEER. This CDR3 region has 15 residues. DNA for the CDR3: TGCGCCAACAGCCATACAGGGTTGGGGAAACTTGAAGCTTTCTTT. Translation gives CANSHTGLGKLEAFF.

The sample holds many counts of this clonotype. The rearrangement links TRBV9 to TRBJ1-1, with D maybe TRBD1 (6 bases). The V gene's germline CDR1 is SGDLS and CDR2 YYNGEE. The CDR3 is 11 residues long. V lost 2 bases, J lost 8 bases, and 7 bases lay in between. CDR3 in amino acids: CASSVDREAFF. In DNA, the CDR3 is TGTGCCAGCAGCGTTGACAGGGAAGCTTTCTTT.

Many counts were recorded for this clonotype. The gene calls are TRBV5-1 and TRBJ1-6, with 12 bases aligning to TRBD1. The CDR3 runs to 16 residues. The V and J ends lost 0 bases and 9 bases, in that order; junction bases with no gene match: 4. CDR1 SGHRS and CDR2 YFSETQ come from the germline V gene. The chain's CDR3 is CASSLGDRGLGSPLHF. For the CDR3, the DNA is TGCGCCAGCAGCTTGGGGGACAGGGGGCTTGGTTCACCCCTCCACTTT.

About this clonotype itself: A much larger clone lies one base from this, so it may be a read error. The rearrangement links TRBV4-1 to TRBJ2-7, with D perhaps assigned TRBD1 or TRBD2 (6 bases each). Germline loops: CDR1 MGHRA, CDR2 YSYEKL. The CDR3 is 17 residues long. CDR3 sequence reads: CASSQEGGFGGTYGQYF. The CDR3 DNA is TGCGCCAGCAGCCAAGAGGGGGGCTTTGGCGGGACCTACGGGCAGTACTTC.

This clonotype turned up a few times. This chain uses TRBV18 with TRBJ1-2, with a tentative D call TRBD1 (6 bases). Germline V gene data show CDR1 as KGHSH and CDR2 as LQKENI. The V end was cut by 5 bases, the J end by 3 bases, with 10 bases between. CDR3 length: 13 amino acids. CDR3 region: CASSGGGDYGYTF. CDR3 nucleotide sequence: TGTGCCAGCTCAGGGGGGGGCGACTATGGCTACACCTTC.

In its sample, this clonotype was seen many times. The chain combines TRBV20-1 with TRBJ2-5; D is ambiguous. CDR1 DFQATT and CDR2 SNEGSKA come from the germline V gene (reference sequence). CDR3 size: 17 residues. V was trimmed by 6 bases and J by 5 bases, leaving 28 bases between them. Here the CDR3 reads CSAPIGDEHPAWETQYF. CDR3 DNA: TGCAGTGCCCCGATAGGCGATGAGCACCCGGCGTGGGAGACCCAGTACTTC.

This clonotype occurred many times. The rearrangement links TRBV6-5 to TRBJ1-1; D not resolved. V shed 8 bases and J shed 1 base, with 11 bases lying between them. CDR1 is MNHEY, CDR2 SVGAGI, per germline. The CDR3 spans 13 residues. For the CDR3, the DNA is TGTGCCAGCGGAATAACAGCGAACACTGAAGCTTTCTTT. Protein product: CASGITANTEAFF.

This clonotype was detected ten times or more. The chain recombines TRBV24-1 with TRBJ2-1; D uncertain. CDR1 is KGHDR, CDR2 SFDVKD, per germline. The CDR3 covers 11 residues. V gave up 0 bases and J gave up 8 bases, with 1 base separating them. CDR3 bases: TGTGCCACCAGTGATTTGGATGAGCAGTTCTTC. Its translation is CATSDLDEQFF.

This clonotype has at least ten counts. The rearrangement links TRBV7-2 to TRBJ2-7, with a tentative D call TRBD1 (5 bases). The CDR3 length is 18 residues. CDR1 and CDR2 from the germline V gene are SGHTA and FQGNSA. Trimming took 5 bases from V and 5 from J, leaving 28 bases between them. The CDR3 DNA reads as TGTGCCAGCAGCCTTAGCCCTCCTGTAAGGGGATATTGGGACGAGCAGTACTTC. It yields the protein CASSLSPPVRGYWDEQYF.

V usage is TRBV5-1 and J usage is TRBJ1-3; D perhaps matches TRBD1 (6 bases). The CDR3 totals 14 residues. Germline V CDR1 and CDR2: SGHRS, YFSETQ. Trimming removed 2 bases from V and 2 bases from J, with 8 bases in between. CDR3 nucleotide sequence: TGCGCCAGCAGCTTAGGGGGGACTGGAAACACCATATATTTT. It encodes CASSLGGTGNTIYF.

V is TRBV7-2 and J is TRBJ1-1; no definite D call. CDR1 is SGHTA and CDR2 is FQGNSA in the germline V gene. V was clipped by 5 bases and J by 5 bases, with 12 bases between them. The CDR3 consists of 13 residues. The CDR3 coding sequence is TGTGCCAGCAGCCCCGCAAGGAGGACTGAAGCTTTCTTT. It is translated as CASSPARRTEAFF.